The 13 T cell receptor beta chains in this list originate from one sample, sequenced in a study of blood T cell repertoires in COVID-19. Data came from immunoSEQ multiplex PCR; TCRdb stores just in-frame clones and leaves some out. This sample has roughly 280,000 clones; roughly 90% occur once, and the top ten carry almost 2%. Material: peripheral blood. The receptors here all came from a man aged 25-45 years with active or convalescent COVID-19.

The rearrangement joins TRBV5-5 to TRBJ2-2; no firm D call. This CDR3 has 13 residues. CDR1 is SGHKS and CDR2 is YYEKEE in the germline V gene (reference sequence). V was trimmed by 0 bases and J by 7 bases, leaving 7 bases between them. CDR3 DNA: TGTGCCAGCAGCTTGGTTCTAAACGGGGAGCTGTTTTTT. Translated, it gives CASSLVLNGELFF. The whole variable domain, remainder taken from reference TRBV5-5 and TRBJ2-2, is DAGVTQSPTHLIKTRGQQVTLRCSPISGHKSVSWYQQVLGQGPQFIFQYYEKEERGRGNFPDRFSARQFPNYSSELNVNALLLGDSALYLCASSLVLNGELFFGEGSRLTVL.

This CDR3 is CASSVEGGEKLFF. As DNA, the CDR3 is TGTGCCAGCAGTGTGGAGGGGGGGGAAAAACTGTTTTTT. The rearrangement links TRBV6-4 to TRBJ1-4, with D maybe TRBD1 (6 bases). V lost 4 bases, J lost 8 bases, and 11 bases lay in between. The CDR3 length is 13 residues. Germline CDR1 MRHNA, CDR2 SNTAGT.

The chain uses TRBV7-2 and TRBJ2-3; TRBD2 matches 8 bases. The ends lost 6 bases at V and 6 bases at J; junction bases unmatched: 8. Germline-derived CDR1 and CDR2 are SGHTA and FQGNSA. The CDR3 covers 14 residues. CDR3 bases: TGTGCCAGCAGGCAAAGCGGGGGTGGGGATACGCAGTATTTT. Translating gives CASRQSGGGDTQYF.

The V and J genes are TRBV18 and TRBJ2-7, with 9 bases identical to TRBD1. Trimming cost V 4 bases and J 5 bases; bases outside gene matches: 3. This CDR3 region has 13 residues. CDR1 and CDR2 (germline): KGHSH, LQKENI. CDR3 in DNA: TGTGCCAGCTCACGGGGACAGGGAAACGAGCAGTACTTC. Protein: CASSRGQGNEQYF. The full variable domain, completed using reference TRBV18 and TRBJ2-7, is NAGVMQNPRHLVRRRGQEARLRCSPMKGHSHVYWYRQLPEEGLKFMVYLQKENIIDESGMPKERFSAEFPKEGPSILRIQQVVRGDSAAYFCASSRGQGNEQYFGPGTRLTVT.

The chain joins TRBV5-6 to TRBJ2-2, with TRBD2 matching 11 bases. Germline CDR1 is SGHDT and CDR2 is YYEEEE. Unmatched junction bases numbered 6, after V lost 4 bases and J lost 4 bases. The CDR3 totals 16 residues. The CDR3 spells CASSKGTSGLTGELFF. The CDR3 DNA reads TGTGCCAGCAGCAAAGGGACTAGCGGACTCACCGGGGAGCTGTTTTTT.

The rearrangement joins TRBV19 to TRBJ1-6, with D unclear. The CDR3 sequence is 12 residues long. The germline V and J ends were trimmed by 3 bases and 13 bases, with 10 bases remaining between them. Germline assignment: CDR1 LNHDA and CDR2 SQIVND (reference sequence). The chain's CDR3 is CASSIHSRPLHF. DNA of the CDR3: TGTGCCAGTAGTATCCACAGTCGGCCCCTCCACTTT.

A single count supports this clone. This chain joins TRBV6-4 and TRBJ2-1; 11 nucleotides agree with TRBD2. J was trimmed by 3 bases and V by 3 bases; bases with no gene match: 4. CDR1 is MRHNA and CDR2 is SNTAGT in the germline V gene. The length of the CDR3 is 16 residues. DNA for the CDR3: TGTGCCAGCAGTGAGACCGGGACTAGCGGCTACAATGAGCAGTTCTTC. It codes for CASSETGTSGYNEQFF.

This clone was observed once. The chain uses TRBV7-9 and TRBJ2-5; D call uncertain. The CDR3 is made up of 14 amino acids. Germline loops: CDR1 SEHNR, CDR2 FQNEAQ (reference sequence). The V and J ends lost 7 bases and 4 bases respectively, with 16 bases between them. This CDR3 is CASTKAGSAETQYF. The CDR3 bases are TGTGCCAGCACCAAGGCCGGGTCTGCAGAGACCCAGTACTTC.

The genes are TRBV4-1 and TRBJ1-2, with D uncertain. Germline CDR1 reads MGHRA; CDR2 reads YSYEKL. The CDR3 runs to 14 residues. Trimming removed 4 bases at V and 8 bases at J, with 17 bases between. The CDR3 DNA is TGCGCCAGCAGCCCCTTCGGGGAGGACCTCGGCTACACCTTC. It is translated as CASSPFGEDLGYTF.

The chain is built from TRBV19 and TRBJ1-1, with 9 bases fitting TRBD1. The V gene end was trimmed by 0 bases and the J gene end by 6 bases; junction bases not matched to a gene: 5. The CDR3 is 15 amino acids. The germline CDR1 and CDR2 sequences are LNHDA and SQIVND (reference sequence). CDR3 DNA sequence: TGTGCCAGTAGTATAGATGGGACAGGGAGGCCTGAAGCTTTCTTT. Its translation: CASSIDGTGRPEAFF.

Here the CDR3 reads CASSQREANTEAFF. DNA of the CDR3: TGTGCCAGCAGCCAAAGGGAGGCGAACACTGAAGCTTTCTTT. The rearrangement joins TRBV3-1 (or the pseudogene TRBV3-2) to TRBJ1-1; D remains unclear. V gave up 2 bases and J gave up 1 base, with 8 bases separating them. This CDR3 contains 14 residues. Germline V gene lookup returns CDR1 LGHDT and CDR2 YNNKEL (reference sequence).

CDR3 residues: CATSDLDGVPPTQYF. In DNA, the CDR3 is TGTGCCACCAGTGATTTGGACGGGGTCCCGCCGACCCAGTACTTC. The chain couples TRBV24-1 to TRBJ2-5, with D perhaps matching TRBD2 (5 bases). CDR1 KGHDR and CDR2 SFDVKD come from the germline V gene. The CDR3 runs 15 residues. V was pared by 0 bases and J by 7 bases, with 14 bases between.

This clone was seen more than once but under ten times. The chain recombines TRBV7-9 with TRBJ2-7; 7 positions match TRBD2. V was pared by 4 bases and J by 3 bases, with 3 bases of the junction left unmatched. Germline CDR1 reads SEHNR; CDR2 reads FQNEAQ (reference sequence). The CDR3 is 13 residues long. CDR3 coding DNA: TGTGCCAGCAGCTGGGACTACTTCTACGAGCAGTACTTC. Its protein product is CASSWDYFYEQYF.